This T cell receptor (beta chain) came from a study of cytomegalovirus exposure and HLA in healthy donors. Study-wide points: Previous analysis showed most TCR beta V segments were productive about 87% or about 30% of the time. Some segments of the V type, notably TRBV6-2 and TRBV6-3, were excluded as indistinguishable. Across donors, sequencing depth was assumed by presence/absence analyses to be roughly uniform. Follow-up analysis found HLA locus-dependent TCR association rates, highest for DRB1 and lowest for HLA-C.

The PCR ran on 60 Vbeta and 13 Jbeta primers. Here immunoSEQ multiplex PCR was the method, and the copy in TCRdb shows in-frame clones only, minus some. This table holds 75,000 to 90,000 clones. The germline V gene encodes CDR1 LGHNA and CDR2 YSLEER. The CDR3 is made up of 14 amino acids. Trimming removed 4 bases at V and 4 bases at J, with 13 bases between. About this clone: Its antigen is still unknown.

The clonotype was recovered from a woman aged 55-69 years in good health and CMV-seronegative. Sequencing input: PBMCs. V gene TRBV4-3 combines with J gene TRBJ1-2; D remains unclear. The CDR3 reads CASSPSADPYGYTF. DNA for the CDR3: TGCGCCAGCAGCCCATCGGCGGATCCCTATGGCTACACCTTC.